The source of this T cell receptor beta chain is a study of blood T cells in healthy people across ages. This CDR3 contains 16 residues. Germline V gene data show CDR1 as SGHRS and CDR2 as YFSETQ. Trimming took 4 bases from V and 6 from J; bases not matched to a gene: 12. Primed by a sample-barcoded 5' primer and a J-beta primer mix, a second PCR proceeded for about 6 to 12 cycles. Each CDR3 protein gets one entry after TCRdb re-called the 5' RACE reads with MiXCR. The table has around 940,000 distinct CDR3 sequences, just over 50% seen once. The V and J genes are TRBV5-1 and TRBJ2-2; TRBD1 agrees at 7 bases. Sequenced: blood. This clonotype originated in an older woman in good health. CDR3 in DNA: TGCGCCAGCAGCCCGACAGGGACATCACTCGCCGGGGAGCTGTTTTTT. Translation gives CASSPTGTSLAGELFF.